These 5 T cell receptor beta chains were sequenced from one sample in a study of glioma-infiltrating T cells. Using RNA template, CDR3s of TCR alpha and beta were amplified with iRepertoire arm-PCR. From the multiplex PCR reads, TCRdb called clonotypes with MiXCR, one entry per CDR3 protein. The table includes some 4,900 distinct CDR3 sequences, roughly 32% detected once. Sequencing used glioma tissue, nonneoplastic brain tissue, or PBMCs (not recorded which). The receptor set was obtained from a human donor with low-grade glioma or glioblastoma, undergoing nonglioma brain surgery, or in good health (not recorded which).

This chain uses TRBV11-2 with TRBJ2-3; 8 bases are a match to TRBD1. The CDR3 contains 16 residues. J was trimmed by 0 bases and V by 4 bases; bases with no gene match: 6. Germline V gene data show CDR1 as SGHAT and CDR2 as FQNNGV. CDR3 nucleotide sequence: TGTGCCAGCAGCTCATTTAGGACAGGGAGCACAGATACGCAGTATTTT. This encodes CASSSFRTGSTDTQYF. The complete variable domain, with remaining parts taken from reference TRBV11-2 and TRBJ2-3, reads EAGVAQSPRYKIIEKRQSVAFWCNPISGHATLYWYQQILGQGPKLLIQFQNNGVVDDSQLPKDRFSAERLKGVDSTLKIQPAKLEDSAVYLCASSSFRTGSTDTQYFGPGTRLTVL.

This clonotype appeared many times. CDR3 nucleotides: TGTGCCAGCAGCGGTAGTACAGGGGCCTATGGCTACACCTTC. It codes for CASSGSTGAYGYTF. The V gene is TRBV9, the J gene TRBJ1-2; 7 nucleotides align to TRBD1. This CDR3 region has 14 residues. The trim removed 3 bases at V and 4 bases at J, leaving 6 bases unmatched. Germline-derived CDR1 and CDR2 are SGDLS and YYNGEE.

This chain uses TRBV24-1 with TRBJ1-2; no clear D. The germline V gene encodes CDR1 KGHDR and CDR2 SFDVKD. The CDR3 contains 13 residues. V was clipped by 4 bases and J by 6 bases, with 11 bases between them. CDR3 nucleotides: TGTGCCACCAGTGAGGCATCAGACCATGGCTACACCTTC. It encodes CATSEASDHGYTF.

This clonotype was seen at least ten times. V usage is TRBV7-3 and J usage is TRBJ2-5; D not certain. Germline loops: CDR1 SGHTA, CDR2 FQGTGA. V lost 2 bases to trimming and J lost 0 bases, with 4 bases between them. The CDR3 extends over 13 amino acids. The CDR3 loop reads CASSLGHQETQYF. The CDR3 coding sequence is TGTGCCAGCAGCTTAGGACACCAAGAGACCCAGTACTTC.

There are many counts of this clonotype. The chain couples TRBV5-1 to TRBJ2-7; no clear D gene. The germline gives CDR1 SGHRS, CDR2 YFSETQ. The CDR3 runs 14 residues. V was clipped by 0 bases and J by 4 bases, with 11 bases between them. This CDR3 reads CASSLAGVSYEQYF. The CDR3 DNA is TGCGCCAGCAGCTTGGCCGGCGTCTCATACGAGCAGTACTTC.